The 16 T cell receptor beta chains in this list originate from one sample, sequenced in a study of shared clonotypes between healthy human individuals. Sequenced by immunoSEQ multiplex PCR; TCRdb stores in-frame clones only, minus some. The profile covers approximately 2,300,000 clones, with around 93% appearing a single time and 0.37% taken by the ten largest. Specimen: naive CD4+ T cells from PBMCs. Subset denoted: CD45RA+ positively selected. These receptors originate from a man younger than 35 in good health. Some clones in this sample may be carry-over from other donors' samples.

The chain has TRBV6-1 and TRBJ1-2; 9 positions agree with TRBD1. With V trimmed by 3 bases and J by 5 bases, 7 bases remained unmatched. The CDR3 contains 15 residues. Germline V lookup: CDR1 MNHNS, CDR2 SASEGT. The CDR3 region has the DNA TGTGCCAGCAGTGACCCGGGACAGGGTGAATATGGCTACACCTTC. This sequence encodes CASSDPGQGEYGYTF.

The gene calls are TRBV2 and TRBJ1-5; weak D call: TRBD1 (5 bases). Trimming pared 10 bases from V and 0 bases from J, leaving 10 bases between. The CDR3 spans 13 residues. Germline V lookup: CDR1 SNHLY, CDR2 FYNNEI. The CDR3 loop reads CATREYSNQPQHF. The CDR3 coding sequence is TGTGCCACCAGGGAATATAGCAATCAGCCCCAGCATTTT.

The chain links TRBV6-1 to TRBJ1-5, with D possibly TRBD1 on 6 matching bases. The CDR3 extends over 14 amino acids. From germline, CDR1 is MNHNS and CDR2 SASEGT. The ends were cut back, 7 bases at V and 2 bases at J, with 12 bases in the middle. The CDR3: CASKGGAGNQPQHF. CDR3 DNA: TGTGCCAGCAAAGGGGGGGCTGGCAATCAGCCCCAGCATTTT.

This chain links TRBV7-2 with TRBJ1-1, with D possibly being TRBD1 (6 bases). Germline CDR1 reads SGHTA; CDR2 reads FQGNSA. The CDR3 totals 14 residues. V dropped 1 base and J dropped 7 bases, with 13 bases sitting between them. The CDR3 spells CASSLVRGMGEAFF. The CDR3 DNA reads as TGTGCCAGCAGCTTAGTGAGGGGGATGGGTGAAGCTTTCTTT.

This chain joins TRBV6-6 and TRBJ1-5, with D unresolved. The CDR3 extends over 12 amino acids. The germline gives CDR1 MNHNY, CDR2 SVGAGI (reference sequence). Deletions cut 6 bases from V and 9 bases from J, with 12 bases between. As DNA, the CDR3 is TGTGCCAGCAGACTACCCGGCGGGCCCCAGCATTTT. Its protein product is CASRLPGGPQHF.

This sequence joins TRBV5-1 and TRBJ2-6; D might be TRBD2 (5 bases). Trimming shortened V by 2 bases and J by 4 bases, and 13 bases separated the two germline ends. This CDR3 contains 16 residues. Germline CDR1 is SGHRS and CDR2 is YFSETQ. The CDR3 sequence: CASSFGGVAGANVLTF. For the CDR3, the DNA is TGCGCCAGCAGCTTCGGAGGAGTGGCGGGGGCCAACGTCCTGACTTTC. The full variable domain, in which reference TRBV5-1 and TRBJ2-6 provide the parts outside the CDR3, is KAGVTQTPRYLIKTRGQQVTLSCSPISGHRSVSWYQQTPGQGLQFLFEYFSETQRNKGNFPGRFSGRQFSNSRSEMNVSTLELGDSALYLCASSFGGVAGANVLTFGAGSRLTVL.

This chain connects TRBV19 to TRBJ1-5; no clear D. Looked up from germline, CDR1 is LNHDA and CDR2 is SQIVND (reference sequence). This CDR3 spans 14 amino acids. Trimming removed 9 bases at V and 4 bases at J, with 16 bases between. This chain's CDR3 is CASHTRRGNQPQHF. In nucleotides, the CDR3 is TGTGCCAGCCACACCCGGCGGGGAAATCAGCCCCAGCATTTT.

The gene calls are TRBV7-2 and TRBJ2-3; D ambiguous. The V gene lost 2 bases and the J gene lost 9 bases, with 6 bases spanning the gap. Germline-derived CDR1 and CDR2 are SGHTA and FQGNSA. This CDR3 contains 11 residues. CDR3 residues: CASSLLVTQYF. CDR3 DNA: TGTGCCAGCAGCTTACTGGTGACGCAGTATTTT. Filled out from reference TRBV7-2 and TRBJ2-3, the complete variable domain reads GAGVSQSPSNKVTEKGKDVELRCDPISGHTALYWYRQSLGQGLEFLIYFQGNSAPDKSGLPSDRFSAERTGGSVSTLTIQRTQQEDSAVYLCASSLLVTQYFGPGTRLTVL.

The chain links TRBV5-1 to TRBJ2-5; TRBD1 matches at 10 bases. The CDR3 loop spans 14 amino acids. V lost 5 bases and J lost 2; bases outside the gene matches: 3. Looked up from germline, CDR1 is SGHRS and CDR2 is YFSETQ. CDR3 region: CASRRGQGQETQYF. The CDR3 DNA reads TGCGCCAGCAGACGGGGACAGGGGCAAGAGACCCAGTACTTC.

This clone turned up a few times. The chain's CDR3 is CASSRTGESEAFF. CDR3 nucleotides: TGTGCCAGCAGCCGGACAGGGGAGTCTGAAGCTTTCTTT. This chain connects TRBV7-7 to TRBJ1-1; 9 nucleotides line up with TRBD1. The junction had 4 bases not matched to a gene; V was cut back by 5 bases and J by 6 bases. The germline CDR1 and CDR2 sequences are SSHAT and FNYEAQ (reference sequence). The CDR3 totals 13 residues.

Worth noting for this clone: The same CDR3 is also encoded by other DNA sequences in this sample. The chain has TRBV5-6 and TRBJ2-5; 9 bases align to TRBD1. The CDR3 loop spans 13 amino acids. J gave up 5 bases and V 1 base, and 0 bases lay outside the gene matches. In germline, CDR1 is SGHDT, CDR2 YYEEEE. CDR3 sequence (DNA): TGTGCCAGCAGCTTGACAGGGGGCGAGACCCAGTACTTC. Its protein is CASSLTGGETQYF.

This clone has a single count. This chain joins TRBV4-3 and TRBJ2-7; D call uncertain. CDR1 is LGHNA and CDR2 is YSLEER in the germline V gene. Trimming pared 4 bases from V and 3 bases from J, leaving 16 bases between. The CDR3 spans 15 residues. CDR3 residues: CASSLESGGFYEQYF. The CDR3 nucleotides read TGCGCCAGCAGCCTCGAATCTGGCGGCTTCTACGAGCAGTACTTC.

V is TRBV29-1 and J is TRBJ2-7, with 10 bases matching TRBD1. CDR1 and CDR2 (germline): SQVTM, ANQGSEA. The CDR3 runs to 13 residues. Trimming took 1 base from V and 6 from J; bases not matched to a gene: 3. The DNA of the CDR3 is TGCAGCGTTGAAGGTGGACAGGGGGGCGAGCAGTACTTC. This translates into CSVEGGQGGEQYF.

This chain links TRBV4-1 with TRBJ2-2; a possible D gene is TRBD2 (6 bases). Germline V gene data show CDR1 as MGHRA and CDR2 as YSYEKL. This CDR3 region has 15 residues. Trimming left V 4 bases short and J 3 bases short, with 12 bases between. This CDR3 reads CASSRGRLDTGELFF. CDR3 DNA: TGCGCCAGCAGCCGTGGGCGACTAGACACCGGGGAGCTGTTTTTT.

In DNA, the CDR3 is TGTGCCAGTAGTAATCCGGGACTAGCGGCGGGGGAGACCCAGTACTTC. This codes for CASSNPGLAAGETQYF. This chain uses TRBV19 with TRBJ2-5, with 11 nucleotides matching TRBD2. CDR1 is LNHDA, CDR2 SQIVND, per germline (reference sequence). The CDR3 runs 16 residues. V lost 4 bases and J lost 5; bases outside the gene matches: 9. Variable domain in full (rest from reference TRBV19 and TRBJ2-5): DGGITQSPKYLFRKEGQNVTLSCEQNLNHDAMYWYRQDPGQGLRLIYYSQIVNDFQKGDIAEGYSVSREKKESFPLTVTSAQKNPTAFYLCASSNPGLAAGETQYFGPGTRLLVL.

The gene calls are TRBV5-4 and TRBJ2-1; 9 nucleotides match TRBD2. The CDR3 length is 15 residues. Germline-derived CDR1 and CDR2 are SGHNT and YYREEE (reference sequence). Losses at the gene ends were 5 bases for V and 7 bases for J; bases not matched to a gene: 10. Written as DNA, the CDR3 is TGTGCCAGCAGGATTACTGGCGGGAGGGTTAATGAGCAGTTCTTC. Translating it yields CASRITGGRVNEQFF. Together with reference TRBV5-4 and TRBJ2-1, the CDR3 gives the full variable domain: ETGVTQSPTHLIKTRGQQVTLRCSSQSGHNTVSWYQQALGQGPQFIFQYYREEENGRGNFPPRFSGLQFPNYSSELNVNALELDDSALYLCASRITGGRVNEQFFGPGTRLTVL.